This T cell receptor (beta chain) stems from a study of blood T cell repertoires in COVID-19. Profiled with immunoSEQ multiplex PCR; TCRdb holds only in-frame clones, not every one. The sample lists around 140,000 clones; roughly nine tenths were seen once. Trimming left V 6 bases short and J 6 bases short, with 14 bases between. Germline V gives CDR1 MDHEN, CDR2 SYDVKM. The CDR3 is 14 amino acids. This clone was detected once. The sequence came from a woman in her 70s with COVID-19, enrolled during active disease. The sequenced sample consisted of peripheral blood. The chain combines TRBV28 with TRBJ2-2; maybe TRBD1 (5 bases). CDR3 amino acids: CASRARGGSGELFF. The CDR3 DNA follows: TGTGCCAGCAGGGCTAGGGGCGGATCCGGGGAGCTGTTTTTT.